The TCR beta chain under discussion was sequenced for a study of glioma-infiltrating T cells after dendritic cell vaccination. Measured with immunoSEQ multiplex PCR; TCRdb has only the in-frame clones, and not every one. The profile covers fewer than 85,000 clones, with approximately 90% appearing a single time and roughly 3.1% taken by the ten largest. The V end lost 3 bases, the J end lost 11 bases, and 16 bases lay between the germline ends. This CDR3 is built from 13 residues. Germline V gives CDR1 MDHEN, CDR2 SYDVKM. The starting material was blood, obtained before dendritic cell vaccination. This chain connects TRBV28 to TRBJ1-2, with D possibly matching TRBD1 (5 bases). The sequence was collected from a human donor with glioblastoma. The DNA for the CDR3 is TGTGCCAGCAGTTTGGCGGGGGTTATATGGTACACCTTC. Amino acids: CASSLAGVIWYTF.